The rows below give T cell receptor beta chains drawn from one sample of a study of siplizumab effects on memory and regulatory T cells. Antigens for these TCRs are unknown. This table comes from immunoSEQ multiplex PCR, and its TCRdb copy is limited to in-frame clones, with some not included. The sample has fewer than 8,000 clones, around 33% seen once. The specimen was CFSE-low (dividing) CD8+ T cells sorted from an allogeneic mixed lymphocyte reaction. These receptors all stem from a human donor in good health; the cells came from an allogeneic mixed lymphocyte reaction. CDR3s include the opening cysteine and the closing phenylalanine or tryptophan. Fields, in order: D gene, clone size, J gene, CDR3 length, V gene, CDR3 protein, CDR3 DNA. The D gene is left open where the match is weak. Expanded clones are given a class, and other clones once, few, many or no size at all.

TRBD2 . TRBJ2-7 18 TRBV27 CASSPISSGRAMAYEQYF TGTGCCAGCAGCCCCATCTCTAGCGGGAGGGCCATGGCCTACGAGCAGTACTTC
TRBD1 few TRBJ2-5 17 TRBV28 CASSTGTGGSLQETQYF TGTGCCAGCAGTACCGGGACAGGGGGTTCGCTCCAAGAGACCCAGTACTTC
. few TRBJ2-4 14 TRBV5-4 CASSLNEQGNIQYF TGTGCCAGCAGCCTCAATGAGCAGGGGAACATTCAGTACTTC
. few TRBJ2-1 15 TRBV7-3 CASSLNAGLSSEQFF TGTGCCAGCAGCTTAAACGCGGGGCTATCGTCTGAGCAGTTCTTC
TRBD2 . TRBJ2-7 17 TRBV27 CASSSLPGLAGEYEQYF TGTGCCAGCAGTTCCCTACCGGGACTAGCGGGAGAGTACGAGCAGTACTTC
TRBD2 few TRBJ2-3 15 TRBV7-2 CASSPLAGGPDTQYF TGTGCCAGCAGCCCCCTAGCGGGAGGGCCAGATACGCAGTATTTT
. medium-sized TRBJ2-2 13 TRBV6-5 CASSPVGTGELFF TGTGCCAGCAGCCCAGTGGGAACCGGGGAGCTGTTTTTT
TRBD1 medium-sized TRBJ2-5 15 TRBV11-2 CASSLAPGGRETQYF TGTGCCAGCAGCTTAGCCCCAGGGGGACGGGAGACCCAGTACTTC
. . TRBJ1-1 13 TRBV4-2 CASSWTVGTEAFF TGTGCCAGCAGCTGGACGGTAGGGACTGAAGCTTTCTTT
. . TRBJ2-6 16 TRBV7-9 CASSPRLSSGANVLTF TGTGCCAGCAGCCCCCGGTTGAGCTCTGGGGCCAACGTCCTGACTTTC